Reported below is one T cell receptor (beta chain). Additional DNA sequences in this sample encode the identical CDR3. The germline gives CDR1 LNHDA, CDR2 SQIVND (reference sequence). V was pared by 6 bases and J by 3 bases, with 18 bases of the junction left unmatched. The length of the CDR3 is 18 residues. Repertoires were generated with immunoSEQ multiplex PCR, while TCRdb's copy carries only in-frame clones and drops some. The sample shows approximately 37,000 clones, 78% of them seen only once. This specimen comes from a study of PD-1 blockade in classical Hodgkin lymphoma. With no exception, relapse followed autologous stem cell transplantation in all patients, and brentuximab vedotin exposure varied.

The sequencing used peripheral blood mononuclear cells (PBMCs), collected at baseline. The V gene is TRBV19, the J gene TRBJ2-7; 9 nucleotides match TRBD2. This sequence was found in a human donor with classical Hodgkin lymphoma. The CDR3 loop reads CASSRSGRRGGNGYEQYF. The CDR3 DNA follows: TGTGCCAGTAGCCGAAGCGGTCGGCGGGGGGGTAATGGCTACGAGCAGTACTTC.